This T cell receptor (beta chain) stems from a study of T-cell memory formation after mild COVID-19. Findings and caveats of the study: Cross-reactive memory apparently joined, as some responding clones appeared in pre-infection memory. Clones which contracted sat mainly in CM and EM if CD4+, and in EMRA if CD8+. Clones that contracted from day 15 to 85 had balanced CD4/CD8; later expanders were CD4+ biased.

Barcoded TCR alpha and TCR beta cDNA libraries with UMIs came from 5'RACE using constant-segment primers. One entry per CDR3 protein results from TCRdb running MiXCR on the 5' RACE reads. Here the sample spans over 250,000 distinct CDR3 sequences, around a sixth being singletons. The CDR3 spans 16 residues. CDR1 MNHEY and CDR2 SVGAGI come from the germline V gene. V shed 5 bases, J shed 1 base, and the junction held 8 bases outside the gene matches. Worth noting for this clonotype: The antigen is unknown.

This chain uses TRBV6-5 with TRBJ2-3, with 8 nucleotides matching TRBD2. The receptor comes from a man between 18 and 29 years old who had mild COVID-19 (a few samples of this study predate the infection). Cell type and time point are not known. Sequencing input: PBMCs or a T cell subset sorted from them (not recorded which). The CDR3 protein is CASSPPGGPGTDTQYF. CDR3 DNA: TGTGCCAGCAGTCCCCCGGGGGGGCCGGGCACAGATACGCAGTATTTT.